The sequence of this T cell receptor beta chain was determined in a study of blood T cell repertoires in COVID-19. Profiled with immunoSEQ multiplex PCR; TCRdb holds only in-frame clones, not every one. Of approximately 79,000 clones listed, around 89% are singletons. CDR3 length: 19 amino acids. V gave up 3 bases and J gave up 1 base; unmatched junction bases: 10. In germline, CDR1 is KGHSH, CDR2 LQKENI. This sequence originates from a man between 60 and 75 years old with acute or convalescent COVID-19. The V gene is TRBV18, the J gene TRBJ2-2; 11 bases are a match to TRBD2. Specimen: peripheral blood. CDR3 nucleotide sequence: TGTGCCAGCTCACCCCTACCCGGGACTAGCGGAAAGAACACCGGGGAGCTGTTTTTT. It encodes CASSPLPGTSGKNTGELFF.